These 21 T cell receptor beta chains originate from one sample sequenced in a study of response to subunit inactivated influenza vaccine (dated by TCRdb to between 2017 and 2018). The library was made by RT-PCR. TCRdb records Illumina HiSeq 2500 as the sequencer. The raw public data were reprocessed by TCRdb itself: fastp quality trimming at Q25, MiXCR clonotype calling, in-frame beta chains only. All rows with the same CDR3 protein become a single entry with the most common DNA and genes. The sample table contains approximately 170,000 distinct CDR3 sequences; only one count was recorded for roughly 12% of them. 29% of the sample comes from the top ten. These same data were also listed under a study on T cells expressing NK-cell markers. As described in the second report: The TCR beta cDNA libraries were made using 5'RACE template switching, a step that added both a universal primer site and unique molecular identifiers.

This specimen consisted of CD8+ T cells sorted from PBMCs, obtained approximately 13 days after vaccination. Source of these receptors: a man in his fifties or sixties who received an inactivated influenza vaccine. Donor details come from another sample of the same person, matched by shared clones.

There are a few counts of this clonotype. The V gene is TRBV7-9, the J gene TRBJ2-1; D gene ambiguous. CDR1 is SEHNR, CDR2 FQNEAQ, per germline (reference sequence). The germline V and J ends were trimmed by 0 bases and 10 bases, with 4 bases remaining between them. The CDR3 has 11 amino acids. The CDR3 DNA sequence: TGTGCCAGCAGCTTAGCCCCAGAGCAGTTCTTC. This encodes CASSLAPEQFF.

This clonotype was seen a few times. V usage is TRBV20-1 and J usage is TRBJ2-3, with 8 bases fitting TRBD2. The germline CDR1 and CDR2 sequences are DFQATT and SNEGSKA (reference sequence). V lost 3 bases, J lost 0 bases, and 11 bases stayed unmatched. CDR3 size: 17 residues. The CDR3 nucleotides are TGCAGTGCTAGTCTTGCTAGCGGGTCGACTAGCACAGATACGCAGTATTTT. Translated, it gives CSASLASGSTSTDTQYF.

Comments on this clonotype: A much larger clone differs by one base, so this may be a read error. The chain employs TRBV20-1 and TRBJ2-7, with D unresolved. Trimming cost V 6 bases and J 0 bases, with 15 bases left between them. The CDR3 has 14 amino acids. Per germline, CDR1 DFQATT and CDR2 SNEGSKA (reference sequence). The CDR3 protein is CSAQLTASSYEQYF. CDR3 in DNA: TGCAGTGCGCAACTAACGGCCAGCTCCTACGAGCAGTACTTC.

CDR3 amino acids: CASSLARGGGGELFF. The DNA for the CDR3 is TGTGCCAGCAGCTTAGCGCGAGGGGGAGGCGGGGAGCTGTTTTTT. J is TRBJ2-2 and V is TRBV7-8; D may be TRBD1 or TRBD2 (6 bases each). CDR3 length: 15 residues. The V end lost 0 bases, the J end lost 7 bases, and 12 bases lay between the germline ends. The germline gives CDR1 SGHVS, CDR2 FQNEAQ.

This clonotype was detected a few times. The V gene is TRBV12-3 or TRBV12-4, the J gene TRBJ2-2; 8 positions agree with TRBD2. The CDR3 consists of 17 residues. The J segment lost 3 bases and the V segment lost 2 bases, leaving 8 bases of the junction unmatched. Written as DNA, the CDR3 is TGTGCCAGCAGTTTAAGCGGGGGACTGCTCGACACCGGGGAGCTGTTTTTT. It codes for CASSLSGGLLDTGELFF.

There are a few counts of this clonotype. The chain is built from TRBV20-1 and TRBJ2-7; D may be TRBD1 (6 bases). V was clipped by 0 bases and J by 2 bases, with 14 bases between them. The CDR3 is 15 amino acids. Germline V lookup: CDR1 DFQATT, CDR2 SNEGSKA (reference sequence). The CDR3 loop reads CSAREVRQATYEQYF. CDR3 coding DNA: TGCAGTGCTAGAGAGGTCCGACAGGCAACCTACGAGCAGTACTTC.

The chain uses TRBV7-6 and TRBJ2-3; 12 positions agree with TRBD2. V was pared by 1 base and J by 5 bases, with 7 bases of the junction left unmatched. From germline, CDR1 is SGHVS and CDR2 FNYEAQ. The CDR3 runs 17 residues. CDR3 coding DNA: TGTGCCAGCAGCTTAGAAGCTAGCGGGGGGGAAGGAGATACGCAGTATTTT. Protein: CASSLEASGGEGDTQYF.

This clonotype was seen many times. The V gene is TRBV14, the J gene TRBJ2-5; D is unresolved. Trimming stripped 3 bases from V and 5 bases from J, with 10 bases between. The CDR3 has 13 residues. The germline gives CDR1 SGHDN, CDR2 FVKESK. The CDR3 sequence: CASSQWGLETQYF. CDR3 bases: TGTGCCAGCAGCCAGTGGGGTCTCGAGACCCAGTACTTC.

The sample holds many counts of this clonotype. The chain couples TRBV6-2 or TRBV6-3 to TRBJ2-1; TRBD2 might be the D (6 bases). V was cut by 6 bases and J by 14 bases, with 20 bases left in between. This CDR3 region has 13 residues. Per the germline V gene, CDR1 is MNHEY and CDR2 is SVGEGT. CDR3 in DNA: TGTGCCAGCAGCCCATACCGGGCCCGCGGGGAGTTCTTC. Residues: CASSPYRARGEFF.

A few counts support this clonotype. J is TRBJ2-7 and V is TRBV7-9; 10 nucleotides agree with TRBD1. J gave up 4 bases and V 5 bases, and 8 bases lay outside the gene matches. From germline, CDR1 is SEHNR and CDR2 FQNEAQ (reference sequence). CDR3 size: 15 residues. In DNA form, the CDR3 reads TGTGCCAGCAGCCCCCCCCGACAGGGGGCTTACGAGCAGTACTTC. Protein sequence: CASSPPRQGAYEQYF.

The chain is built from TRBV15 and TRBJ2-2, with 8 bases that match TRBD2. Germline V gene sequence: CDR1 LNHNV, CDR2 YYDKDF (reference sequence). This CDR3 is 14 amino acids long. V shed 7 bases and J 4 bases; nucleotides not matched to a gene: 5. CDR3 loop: CATTGGAGTGELFF. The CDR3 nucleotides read TGTGCCACCACCGGGGGGGCCGGCACCGGGGAGCTGTTTTTT.

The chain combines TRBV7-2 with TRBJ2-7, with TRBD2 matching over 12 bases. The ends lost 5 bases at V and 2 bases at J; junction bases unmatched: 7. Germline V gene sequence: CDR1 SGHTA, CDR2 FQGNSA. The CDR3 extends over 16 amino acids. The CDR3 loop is CASSRGLAGQPYEQYF. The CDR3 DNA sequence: TGTGCCAGCAGCCGCGGACTAGCGGGGCAGCCCTACGAGCAGTACTTC.

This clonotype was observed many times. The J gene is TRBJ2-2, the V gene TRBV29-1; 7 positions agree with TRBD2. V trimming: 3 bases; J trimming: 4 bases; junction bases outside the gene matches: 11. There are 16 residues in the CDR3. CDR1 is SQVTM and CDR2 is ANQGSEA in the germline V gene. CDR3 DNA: TGCAGCGTTGAGAACCCGGGAGGTAGAGGCACCGGGGAGCTGTTTTTT. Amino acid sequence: CSVENPGGRGTGELFF.

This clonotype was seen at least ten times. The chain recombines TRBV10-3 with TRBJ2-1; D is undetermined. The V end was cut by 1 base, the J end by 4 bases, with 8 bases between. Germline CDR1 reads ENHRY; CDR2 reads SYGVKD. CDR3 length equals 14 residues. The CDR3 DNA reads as TGTGCCATCAGTGAGTACGAGACTTACAATGAGCAGTTCTTC. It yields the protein CAISEYETYNEQFF.

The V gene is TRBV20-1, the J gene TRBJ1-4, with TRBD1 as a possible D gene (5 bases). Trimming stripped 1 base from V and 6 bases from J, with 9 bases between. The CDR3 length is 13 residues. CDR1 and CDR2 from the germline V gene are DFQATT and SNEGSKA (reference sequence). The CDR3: CSARGGGDEKLFF. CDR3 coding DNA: TGCAGTGCTAGAGGGGGGGGTGATGAAAAACTGTTTTTT.

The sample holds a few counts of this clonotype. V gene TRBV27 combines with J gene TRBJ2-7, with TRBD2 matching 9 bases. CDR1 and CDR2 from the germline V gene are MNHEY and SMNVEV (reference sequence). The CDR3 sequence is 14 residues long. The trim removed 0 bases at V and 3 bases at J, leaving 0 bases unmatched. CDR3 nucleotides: TGTGCCAGCAGTTTATCGACTAGCGGCTACGAGCAGTACTTC. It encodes CASSLSTSGYEQYF.

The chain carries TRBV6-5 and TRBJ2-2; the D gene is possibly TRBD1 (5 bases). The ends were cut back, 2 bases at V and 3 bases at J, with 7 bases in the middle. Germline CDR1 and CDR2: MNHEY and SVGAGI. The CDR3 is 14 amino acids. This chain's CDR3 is CASSYQGHTGELFF. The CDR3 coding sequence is TGTGCCAGCAGTTACCAGGGCCACACCGGGGAGCTGTTTTTT.

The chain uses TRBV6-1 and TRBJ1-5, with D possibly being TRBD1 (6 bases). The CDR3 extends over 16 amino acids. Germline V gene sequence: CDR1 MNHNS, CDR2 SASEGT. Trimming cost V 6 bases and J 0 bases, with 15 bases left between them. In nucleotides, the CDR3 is TGTGCCAGCAGAGCTTACAGGGAGTATAGCAATCAGCCCCAGCATTTT. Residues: CASRAYREYSNQPQHF.

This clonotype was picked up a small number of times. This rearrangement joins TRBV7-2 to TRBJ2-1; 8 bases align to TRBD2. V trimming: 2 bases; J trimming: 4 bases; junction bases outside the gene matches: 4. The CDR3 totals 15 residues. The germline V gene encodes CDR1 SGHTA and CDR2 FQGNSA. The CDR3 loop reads CASSLTSGLYNEQFF. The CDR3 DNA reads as TGTGCCAGCAGCTTAACTAGCGGCTTATACAATGAGCAGTTCTTC.

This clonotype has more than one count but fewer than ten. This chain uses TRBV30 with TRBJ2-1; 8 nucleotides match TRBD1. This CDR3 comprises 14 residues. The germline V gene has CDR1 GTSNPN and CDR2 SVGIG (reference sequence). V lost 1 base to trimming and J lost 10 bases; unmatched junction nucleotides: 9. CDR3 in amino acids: CAWSGQGAFWEQFF. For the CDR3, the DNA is TGTGCCTGGAGTGGGCAGGGGGCGTTTTGGGAGCAGTTCTTC.

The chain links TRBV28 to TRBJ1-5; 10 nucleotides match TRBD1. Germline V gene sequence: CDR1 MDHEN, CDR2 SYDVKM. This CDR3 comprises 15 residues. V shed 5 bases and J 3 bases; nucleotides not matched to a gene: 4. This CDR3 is CASSLGQGINQPQHF. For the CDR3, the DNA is TGTGCCAGCAGTCTGGGACAGGGGATCAATCAGCCCCAGCATTTT. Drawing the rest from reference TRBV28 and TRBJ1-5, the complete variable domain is DVKVTQSSRYLVKRTGEKVFLECVQDMDHENMFWYRQDPGLGLRLIYFSYDVKMKEKGDIPEGYSVSREKKERFSLILESASTNQTSMYLCASSLGQGINQPQHFGDGTRLSIL.